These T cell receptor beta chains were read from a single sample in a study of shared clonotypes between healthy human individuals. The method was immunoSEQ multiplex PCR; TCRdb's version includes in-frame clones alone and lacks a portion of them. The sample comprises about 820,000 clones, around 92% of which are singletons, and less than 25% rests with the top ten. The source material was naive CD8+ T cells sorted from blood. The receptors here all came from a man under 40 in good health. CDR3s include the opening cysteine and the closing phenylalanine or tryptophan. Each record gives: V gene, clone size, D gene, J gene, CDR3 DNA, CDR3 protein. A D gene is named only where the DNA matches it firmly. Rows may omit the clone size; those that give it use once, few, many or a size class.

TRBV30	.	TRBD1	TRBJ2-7	TGTGCCTGGAGTCGAACAGGGGGCGAGCAGTACTTC	CAWSRTGGEQYF
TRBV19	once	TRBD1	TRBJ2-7	TGTGCCAGCCCTGTGTCCCGACAGGGGTCGGATGAGCAGTACTTC	CASPVSRQGSDEQYF
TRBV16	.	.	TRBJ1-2	TGTGCCAGCAGCCAATCAACCCACTTAGGGGGTAGCTATGGCTACACCTTC	CASSQSTHLGGSYGYTF
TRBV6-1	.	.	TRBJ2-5	TGTGCCAGCAGTGTCCCCGACAGTTGGGAAGAGACCCAGTACTTC	CASSVPDSWEETQYF
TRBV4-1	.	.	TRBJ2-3	TGCGCCAGCAGCCAAGAATCGCAGGGCCCAGATACGCAGTATTTT	CASSQESQGPDTQYF
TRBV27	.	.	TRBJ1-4	TGTGCCAGCAGTTTATCGGGGCCGCACAATGAAAAACTGTTTTTT	CASSLSGPHNEKLFF
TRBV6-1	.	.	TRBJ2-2	TGTGCCAGCAGTGAAGGTGGGGCGACCGGGGAGCTGTTTTTT	CASSEGGATGELFF
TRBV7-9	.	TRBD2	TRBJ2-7	TGTGCCAGCAGCCCCGGACTAGCGGGAGGTACCTCCTACGAGCAGTACTTC	CASSPGLAGGTSYEQYF
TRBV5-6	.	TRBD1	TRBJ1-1	TGTGCCAGCAGTAGGACAGGGCCCCCTGAAGCTTTCTTT	CASSRTGPPEAFF
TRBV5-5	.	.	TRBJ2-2	TGTGCCAGCAGATCAGCGGAGGTCACCGGGGAGCTGTTTTTT	CASRSAEVTGELFF
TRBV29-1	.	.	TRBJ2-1	TGCAGCGTTGAAGGGGGGGCCTACAATGAGCAGTTCTTC	CSVEGGAYNEQFF
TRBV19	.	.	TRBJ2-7	TGTGCCAGTAGTGATACAGTCTCCAGGTACGAGCAGTACTTC	CASSDTVSRYEQYF
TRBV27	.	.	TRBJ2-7	TGTGCCCCCACCCTGGACTACCCTTCCTACGAGCAGTACTTC	CAPTLDYPSYEQYF
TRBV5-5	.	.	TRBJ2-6	TGTGCCAGCAGCTTGGCCGGATACTCTGGGGCCAACGTCCTGACTTTC	CASSLAGYSGANVLTF
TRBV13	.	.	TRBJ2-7	TGTGCCAGCAGCTTAGGAAATTCCGGGGCCTACGAGCAGTACTTC	CASSLGNSGAYEQYF
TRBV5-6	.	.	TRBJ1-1	TGTGCCAGCAGCTTTCGTGTAGAGGATTATAGGACTGAAGCTTTCTTT	CASSFRVEDYRTEAFF
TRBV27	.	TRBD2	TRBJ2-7	TGTGCCAGCAGTTTTCAACGGGAGGATCCTTACGAGCAGTACTTC	CASSFQREDPYEQYF
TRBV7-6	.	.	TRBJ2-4	TGTGCCAGCAGCTTAGCCCCAAGTTCAGGCATTCAGTACTTC	CASSLAPSSGIQYF
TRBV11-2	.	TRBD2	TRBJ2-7	TGTGCCAGCAGCCCTAGGCTAGCGGGAGTTGGGTACGAGCAGTACTTC	CASSPRLAGVGYEQYF
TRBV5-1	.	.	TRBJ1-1	TGCGCCAGCAGCTTGGCCCCTGGGAACACTGAAGCTTTCTTT	CASSLAPGNTEAFF
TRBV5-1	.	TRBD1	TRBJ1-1	TGCGCCAGCAGCCCTGGGACAGTGAACACTGAAGCTTTCTTT	CASSPGTVNTEAFF
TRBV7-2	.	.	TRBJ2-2	TGTGCCAGCAGCTCGGGCCCGAGGGAGCTGTTTTTT	CASSSGPRELFF
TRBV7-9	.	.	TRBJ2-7	TGTGCCAGCAGCTCCTCACCAGGGGAGCAGTACTTC	CASSSSPGEQYF
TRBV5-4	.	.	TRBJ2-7	TGTGCCAGCAGCTTGGCCTCAGGTGAGCAGTACTTC	CASSLASGEQYF
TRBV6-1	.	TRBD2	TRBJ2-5	TGTGCCAGCAGTGAATGGCCGGGAGGGCCAAAGACCCAGTACTTC	CASSEWPGGPKTQYF